The rows below give T cell receptor beta chains drawn from one sample of a study of blood T cell dynamics during melanoma immunotherapy. Sequencing used immunoSEQ multiplex PCR; TCRdb keeps in-frame clones, though not all of them. The sample lists about 8,200 clones, more than 75% seen once, with about 2.5% in the top ten. Sequencing was performed on blood, taken from a patient treated with checkpoint blockade. Receptor source: a human donor with melanoma. Each CDR3 is given with its conserved first and last residue. A D gene is named only where the DNA matches it firmly. Rows give clone size only sometimes, using once, few, many, or a class for an expanded clone.

CASSLGGQGGLAEAFF	TGTGCCAGCAGCTTAGGGGGGCAGGGGGGACTGGCTGAAGCTTTCTTT	-	TRBV11-2	TRBJ1-1	TRBD1
CASSLTGGYEQYF	TGTGCCAGCAGCTTAACAGGGGGCTACGAGCAGTACTTC	once	TRBV5-4	TRBJ2-7	TRBD1
CASSLGTDYEQYF	TGTGCCAGTAGTCTCGGGACAGACTACGAGCAGTACTTC	-	TRBV19	TRBJ2-7	TRBD1
CASSSPGLAGSYEQYF	TGTGCCAGCAGCTCCCCCGGACTAGCGGGGTCCTACGAGCAGTACTTC	-	TRBV5-4	TRBJ2-7	TRBD2
CASSLASGITVTGELFF	TGTGCCAGCAGCTTAGCGTCGGGAATTACGGTGACCGGGGAGCTGTTTTTT	-	TRBV7-6	TRBJ2-2	-
CAISESGFMNTEAFF	TGTGCCATCAGTGAGTCGGGGTTTATGAACACTGAAGCTTTCTTT	-	TRBV10-3	TRBJ1-1	-
CASIRELNTEAFF	TGTGCCAGTATCAGAGAATTGAACACTGAAGCTTTCTTT	-	TRBV19	TRBJ1-1	-
CASSLGTGVYGYTF	TGCGCCAGCAGCTTGGGGACAGGGGTCTATGGCTACACCTTC	-	TRBV5-1	TRBJ1-2	TRBD1
CASSPKTGDMGYEQYF	TGCGCCAGCAGCCCCAAGACGGGGGATATGGGCTACGAGCAGTACTTC	-	TRBV4-1	TRBJ2-7	-
CAISDPPQGRQFF	TGTGCCATCAGTGACCCGCCACAGGGACGGCAGTTCTTC	-	TRBV10-3	TRBJ2-1	-
CASTLPGRGLGYTF	TGTGCCAGTACCCTCCCGGGTAGGGGGCTTGGCTACACCTTC	-	TRBV19	TRBJ1-2	TRBD1
CASSQESNQPQHF	TGCGCCAGCAGCCAAGAGAGCAATCAGCCCCAGCATTTT	-	TRBV4-3	TRBJ1-5	-
CASSPLLAVNQPQHF	TGTGCCAGCAGTCCCCTTCTTGCGGTCAATCAGCCCCAGCATTTT	-	TRBV27	TRBJ1-5	-
CASSEFQGWQTYEQYF	TGTGCCAGCAGTGAATTTCAGGGCTGGCAAACCTACGAGCAGTACTTC	-	TRBV2	TRBJ2-7	-
CASSLAGERYEQYF	TGTGCCAGCAGCTTGGCCGGGGAAAGATACGAGCAGTACTTC	-	TRBV5-5	TRBJ2-7	-
CASSYSGQGNQPQHF	TGTGCCAGCAGTTACTCCGGACAGGGGAATCAGCCCCAGCATTTT	-	TRBV6-5	TRBJ1-5	TRBD1
CASSPGPNEKLFF	TGCGCCAGCAGCCCGGGACCCAATGAAAAACTGTTTTTT	-	TRBV5-1	TRBJ1-4	-
CASSSTMGGAGEQYF	TGTGCCAGCAGCTCCACCATGGGCGGGGCTGGCGAGCAGTACTTC	-	TRBV5-8	TRBJ2-7	-